One and the same sample provided the 17 T cell receptor beta chains below, sequenced in a study of T cell repertoires in cytomegalovirus infection. A single record per CDR3 protein comes from TCRdb applying MiXCR to the reads. The sample shows 600,000 to 800,000 distinct CDR3 sequences, 20% to 25% of them seen only once. The sequenced sample was CD8+ T cells from PBMCs. The receptors stem from a human donor in good health (CMV status not recorded). Some clones in this sample may be carry-over from other donors' samples.

This clonotype has ten or more counts. The chain recombines TRBV7-2 with TRBJ1-1; no clear D. This CDR3 comprises 13 residues. Germline CDR1 and CDR2: SGHTA and FQGNSA. With 5 bases removed from V and 5 bases from J, the gap between germline ends came to 12 bases. This CDR3 reads CASSPQLQTEAFF. CDR3 bases: TGTGCCAGCAGCCCTCAATTGCAGACTGAAGCTTTCTTT.

The V gene is TRBV27, the J gene TRBJ2-1; 15 bases are shared with TRBD2. The V segment lost 6 bases and the J segment 3 bases; nucleotides outside the gene matches: 0. The CDR3 extends over 15 amino acids. The V gene's germline CDR1 is MNHEY and CDR2 SMNVEV (reference sequence). The DNA for the CDR3 is TGTGCCAGCAGGGGACTAGCGGGGGGCTACAATGAGCAGTTCTTC. This gives the protein CASRGLAGGYNEQFF.

This clonotype showed up just a few times. V usage is TRBV6-2 or TRBV6-3 and J usage is TRBJ2-7; perhaps TRBD1 as D (6 bases). Germline CDR1 and CDR2: MNHEY and SVGEGT. V lost 7 bases to trimming and J lost 4 bases, with 26 bases between them. The CDR3 consists of 17 residues. CDR3 bases: TGTGCCAGCAACGATTCCGAGGGAACAGGGAGTAATTACGAGCAGTACGTC. Translating it yields CASNDSEGTGSNYEQYV.

The chain employs TRBV10-3 and TRBJ2-7; tentative D call: TRBD1 (6 bases). Looked up from germline, CDR1 is ENHRY and CDR2 is SYGVKD. V was pared by 0 bases and J by 3 bases, with 12 bases between. The CDR3 runs to 15 residues. The CDR3 loop is CAISESSPGDYEQYV. CDR3 sequence (DNA): TGTGCCATCAGTGAGTCATCCCCAGGGGACTACGAGCAGTACGTC.

J is TRBJ1-2 and V is TRBV3-1, with 9 bases matching TRBD1. Looked up from germline, CDR1 is LGHDT and CDR2 is YNNKEL (reference sequence). The CDR3 length is 14 residues. With V trimmed by 1 base and J by 8 bases, 5 bases remained unmatched. CDR3 sequence reads: CASSQAGTGQGYTF. CDR3 nucleotides: TGTGCCAGCAGCCAAGCCGGGACAGGGCAAGGCTACACCTTC.

This clonotype was recorded a few times. The CDR3 region is CASSQVPLRGGTNEQFF. The DNA for the CDR3 is TGTGCCAGCAGCCAAGTCCCCCTGAGGGGGGGAACGAATGAGCAGTTCTTC. The chain combines TRBV4-2 with TRBJ2-1; the D gene is possibly TRBD2 (7 bases). V lost 1 base to trimming and J lost 7 bases, with 20 bases between them. The CDR3 runs to 17 residues. CDR1 is LGHNA, CDR2 YNFKEQ, per germline.

The gene calls are TRBV25-1 and TRBJ2-1; no reliable D call. CDR1 is MGHDK and CDR2 is SYGVNS in the germline V gene. Trimming shortened V by 1 base and J by 9 bases, and 10 bases separated the two germline ends. The CDR3 is 13 residues long. CDR3 sequence reads: CASSELSDVEQFF. The CDR3 coding sequence is TGTGCCAGCAGTGAATTATCTGATGTTGAGCAGTTCTTC.

The table lists this clonotype with a few counts. The chain recombines TRBV6-5 with TRBJ2-1; no clear D gene. CDR3 length equals 14 residues. Germline V lookup: CDR1 MNHEY, CDR2 SVGAGI. The V gene lost 0 bases and the J gene lost 7 bases, with 10 bases spanning the gap. As DNA, the CDR3 is TGTGCCAGCAGTTACTCGAATAGGGATAATGAGCAGTTCTTC. Translating gives CASSYSNRDNEQFF.

The table lists this clonotype with a few counts. This chain links TRBV4-1 with TRBJ2-2, with 7 bases identical to TRBD1. The germline V gene has CDR1 MGHRA and CDR2 YSYEKL. This CDR3 comprises 14 residues. The trim removed 4 bases at V and 6 bases at J, leaving 5 bases unmatched. CDR3 amino acids: CASSLTTGSGELFF. As DNA, the CDR3 is TGCGCCAGCAGCCTTACGACAGGGTCCGGGGAGCTGTTTTTT.

This rearrangement joins TRBV5-6 to TRBJ2-2; D is perhaps TRBD1 (6 bases). The V gene's germline CDR1 is SGHDT and CDR2 YYEEEE. The V end was cut by 0 bases, the J end by 4 bases, with 13 bases between. The CDR3 is made up of 16 amino acids. The chain's CDR3 is CASSLDEQGPTGELFF. The CDR3 DNA reads TGTGCCAGCAGCTTGGATGAACAGGGACCCACCGGGGAGCTGTTTTTT.

This clonotype turned up a few times. This chain connects TRBV20-1 to TRBJ1-5, with no clear D. This CDR3 region has 12 residues. Germline V gives CDR1 DFQATT, CDR2 SNEGSKA (reference sequence). The V gene lost 3 bases and the J gene lost 0 bases, with 3 bases spanning the gap. The CDR3 DNA is TGCAGTGCTAGGAGTAGCAATCAGCCCCAGCATTTT. Protein product: CSARSSNQPQHF.

This clonotype was observed a few times. The chain uses TRBV5-1 and TRBJ1-1; D is possibly TRBD1 (5 bases). With 4 bases removed from V and 7 bases from J, the gap between germline ends came to 17 bases. In germline, CDR1 is SGHRS, CDR2 YFSETQ. The CDR3 contains 14 residues. The CDR3 nucleotides read TGCGCCAGCAGCCTCGGACCGGGACCTTATGAAGCTTTCTTT. It is translated as CASSLGPGPYEAFF. Looking up the rest from reference TRBV5-1 and TRBJ1-1 gives the full variable domain: KAGVTQTPRYLIKTRGQQVTLSCSPISGHRSVSWYQQTPGQGLQFLFEYFSETQRNKGNFPGRFSGRQFSNSRSEMNVSTLELGDSALYLCASSLGPGPYEAFFGQGTRLTVV.

In its sample, this clonotype was seen many times. The chain joins TRBV7-8 to TRBJ2-7; D is unresolved. Deletions cut 2 bases from V and 5 bases from J, with 4 bases between. CDR3 length equals 11 residues. The germline CDR1 and CDR2 sequences are SGHVS and FQNEAQ. CDR3 protein: CASSLTHEQYV. The CDR3, as DNA: TGTGCCAGCAGCTTAACCCACGAGCAGTACGTC.

Ten or more counts support this clonotype. J is TRBJ2-7 and V is TRBV7-3, with 8 bases matching TRBD1. Unmatched junction bases numbered 13, after V lost 7 bases and J lost 2 bases. Per germline, CDR1 SGHTA and CDR2 FQGTGA. The CDR3 is 16 amino acids. The CDR3 spells CASIKTGQVSPYEQYV. The CDR3 DNA reads as TGTGCCAGCATCAAAACGGGACAGGTGTCCCCCTACGAGCAGTACGTC.

The chain joins TRBV7-8 to TRBJ2-1, with TRBD2 matching 12 bases. Germline V gene lookup returns CDR1 SGHVS and CDR2 FQNEAQ. J lost 1 base, V lost 1 base, and 5 bases had no gene match. This CDR3 has 18 amino acids. The CDR3 loop is CASSLEASGGVSYNEQFF. Here the CDR3 DNA reads TGTGCCAGCAGCTTAGAGGCTAGCGGGGGGGTTTCCTACAATGAGCAGTTCTTC.

This clonotype was recorded a few times. The chain joins TRBV4-2 to TRBJ2-3; possible D gene TRBD2, 5 bases. The CDR3 runs 18 residues. Germline assignment: CDR1 LGHNA and CDR2 YNFKEQ. The ends were cut back, 1 base at V and 3 bases at J, with 20 bases in the middle. The CDR3 region is CASSQGKKLLRGTDTQYF. The CDR3 DNA follows: TGTGCCAGCAGCCAAGGGAAGAAACTATTACGCGGGACAGATACGCAGTATTTT.

This clonotype was counted a few times. The chain couples TRBV27 to TRBJ2-7, with 10 positions matching TRBD2. CDR3 length: 14 residues. CDR1 is MNHEY, CDR2 SMNVEV, per germline (reference sequence). The V and J ends lost 6 bases and 3 bases, in that order; junction bases with no gene match: 5. The DNA of the CDR3 is TGTGCCAGCAGCCCGGGACTAGCGATCTACGAGCAGTACTTC. It translates to CASSPGLAIYEQYF.